This TCR beta chain originates from a study of blood T cell repertoires in COVID-19. Across the study: From the United States, Italy and Spain came samples of acute and convalescent COVID-19. Sample material is recorded as cDNA or gDNA derived from T cells, B-cell-depleted T cells, or PBMCs.

The CDR3 runs 15 residues. V was cut by 5 bases and J by 4 bases, with 17 bases left in between. The germline V gene has CDR1 SGHAT and CDR2 FQNNGV. In the original analysis: Nucleated cell number was recorded as an estimate derived from reference gene primer amplification. Assay: immunoSEQ multiplex PCR; the TCRdb copy retains only in-frame clones and omits some. V, J and clone size derive from that table, while D and trimming were established from the DNA sequence. The sample has 200,000 to 300,000 clones; roughly 86% are singletons. The chain has TRBV11-2 and TRBJ1-2; no reliable D call. This clonotype was sampled from a woman in her seventies with active or convalescent COVID-19. Sequenced: peripheral blood. As DNA, the CDR3 is TGTGCCAGCAGCGATAGCATTGCTTATCTCTATGGCTACACCTTC. It translates to CASSDSIAYLYGYTF.